The clone carrying this TCR beta chain was observed a few times. Its antigen is not known. V was clipped by 5 bases and J by 4 bases; unmatched bases: 16. Germline CDR1 is MDHEN and CDR2 is SYDVKM. This CDR3 region has 19 residues. The data belong to a study of T-cell memory formation after mild COVID-19. Study in general: In these data, TCR clusters were largely donor specific. Findings and limits, study-wide: Largely, contracting CD4+ clones fell within CM and EM, and contracting CD8+ clones within EMRA.

The TCR alpha and TCR beta cDNA libraries, bearing sample barcodes and UMIs, were generated by 5'RACE using constant-segment primers. TCRdb analysed the 5' RACE reads with MiXCR anew, one entry per CDR3 protein. The repertoire has fewer than 350,000 distinct CDR3 sequences, approximately 15% of them found once; the top ten carry 20% to 25%. V usage is TRBV28 and J usage is TRBJ2-6; 8 nucleotides line up with TRBD1. This TCR was recovered from a man younger than 35 who had mild COVID-19 (a few samples of this study predate the infection). Cell type and time point are not known. The sample taken for sequencing was PBMCs or a T cell subset sorted from them (not recorded which). DNA of the CDR3: TGTGCCAGCAGTCCTCCGCCTCCAGGGGGCGCGTCAGGGGCCAACGTCCTGACTTTC. This codes for CASSPPPPGGASGANVLTF. Combining the CDR3 with reference TRBV28 and TRBJ2-6 gives the whole variable domain DVKVTQSSRYLVKRTGEKVFLECVQDMDHENMFWYRQDPGLGLRLIYFSYDVKMKEKGDIPEGYSVSREKKERFSLILESASTNQTSMYLCASSPPPPGGASGANVLTFGAGSRLTVL.